This TCR beta chain was captured by sequencing in a study of patients and donors after allogeneic stem cell transplantation. TCRdb reprocessed the RT-PCR reads via MiXCR and lists one record per CDR3 protein. The sample includes about 400,000 distinct CDR3 sequences, 16% seen only once; the top ten take 7.2%. This clonotype has a single count. The junction shows a germline mismatch at one end, possibly a read error. The source of this sequence is a human donor who was either an allogeneic HSCT recipient or a stem cell or donor lymphocyte infusion donor (not recorded which). It is not recorded whose cells these are; they may come from a transplant donor. Input material: blood, either unsorted or a sorted T cell fraction (not recorded which).

CDR3 protein: CDSGQGGYGYTF. The DNA of the CDR3 is TGTGACAGCGGACAGGGAGGCTATGGCTACACCTTC. V gene TRBV7-9 combines with J gene TRBJ1-2; TRBD1 matches 8 bases. The V gene's germline CDR1 is SEHNR and CDR2 FQNEAQ (reference sequence). The CDR3 length is 12 residues.